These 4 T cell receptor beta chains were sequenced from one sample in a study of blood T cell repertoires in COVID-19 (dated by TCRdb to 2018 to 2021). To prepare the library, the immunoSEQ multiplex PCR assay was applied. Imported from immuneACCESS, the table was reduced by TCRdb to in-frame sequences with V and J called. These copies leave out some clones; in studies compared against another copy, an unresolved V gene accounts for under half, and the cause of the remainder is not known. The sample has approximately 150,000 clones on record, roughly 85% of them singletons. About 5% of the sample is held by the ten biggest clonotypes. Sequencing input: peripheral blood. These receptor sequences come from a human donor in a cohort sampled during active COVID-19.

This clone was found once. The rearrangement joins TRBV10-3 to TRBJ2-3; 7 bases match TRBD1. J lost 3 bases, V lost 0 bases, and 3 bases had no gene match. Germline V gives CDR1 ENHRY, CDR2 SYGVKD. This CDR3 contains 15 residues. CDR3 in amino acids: CAISESHRGTDTQYF. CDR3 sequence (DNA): TGTGCCATCAGTGAGTCGCACAGGGGAACAGATACGCAGTATTTT.

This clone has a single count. The CDR3 DNA reads as TGTGCTGTAAGAGGGAGGGATGCTTTTAATGAAAAACTGTTTTTT. This translates into CAVRGRDAFNEKLFF. V usage is TRBV28 and J usage is TRBJ1-4, with D unclear. Germline V gives CDR1 MDHEN, CDR2 SYDVKM. The CDR3 is made up of 15 amino acids.

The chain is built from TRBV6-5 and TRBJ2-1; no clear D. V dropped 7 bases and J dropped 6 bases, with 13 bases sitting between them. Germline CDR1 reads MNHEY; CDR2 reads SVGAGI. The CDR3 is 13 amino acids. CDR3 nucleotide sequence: TGTGCCAGCAACCGGCGGCGTCGCAATGAGCAGTTCTTC. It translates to CASNRRRRNEQFF.

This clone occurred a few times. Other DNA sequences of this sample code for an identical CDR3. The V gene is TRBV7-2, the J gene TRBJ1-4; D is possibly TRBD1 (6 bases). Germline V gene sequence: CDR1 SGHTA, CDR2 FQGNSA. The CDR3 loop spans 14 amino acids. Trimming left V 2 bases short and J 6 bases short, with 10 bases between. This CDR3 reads CASSLNRVDEKLFF. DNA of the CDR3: TGTGCCAGCAGCTTAAACAGGGTTGATGAAAAACTGTTTTTT.